The clone carrying this TCR beta chain was detected a few times. Its target is not known. Researchers took RNA transcripts and amplified the TCR beta CDR3 regions from them. HTBI primers were the set used in a first-round RT-PCR of the TCR CDR3. MiXCR was run by TCRdb on the multiplex PCR reads, yielding one entry per CDR3 protein. Counted here are about 400,000 distinct CDR3 sequences, about 25% occurring once; the ten biggest clones make up around 67%. The data originate from a study of T cells in Graves' hyperthyroidism and ophthalmopathy. CDR1 is SNHLY and CDR2 is FYNNEI in the germline V gene. The length of the CDR3 is 15 residues. The junction had 4 bases not matched to a gene; V was cut back by 4 bases and J by 3 bases. Newly diagnosed patients aged 18 to 65 had hyperthyroidism of under 2 months' duration. Patients showing uncontrolled infection, other autoimmune disease, pregnancy or lactation were ineligible.

Notes on the study in general: The model anticipated ophthalmopathy a median approximately six months pre-onset. Most thyroid clonotypes expanded above 0.001 were also detected in blood.

Sequenced: blood. The receptor's source is a man between 45 and 60 years old with Graves' hyperthyroidism. The chain is built from TRBV2 and TRBJ2-3, with 10 nucleotides matching TRBD2. CDR3 sequence: CASSGLAGVTDTQYF. In nucleotides, the CDR3 is TGTGCCAGCAGTGGCCTAGCGGGAGTTACAGATACGCAGTATTTT.